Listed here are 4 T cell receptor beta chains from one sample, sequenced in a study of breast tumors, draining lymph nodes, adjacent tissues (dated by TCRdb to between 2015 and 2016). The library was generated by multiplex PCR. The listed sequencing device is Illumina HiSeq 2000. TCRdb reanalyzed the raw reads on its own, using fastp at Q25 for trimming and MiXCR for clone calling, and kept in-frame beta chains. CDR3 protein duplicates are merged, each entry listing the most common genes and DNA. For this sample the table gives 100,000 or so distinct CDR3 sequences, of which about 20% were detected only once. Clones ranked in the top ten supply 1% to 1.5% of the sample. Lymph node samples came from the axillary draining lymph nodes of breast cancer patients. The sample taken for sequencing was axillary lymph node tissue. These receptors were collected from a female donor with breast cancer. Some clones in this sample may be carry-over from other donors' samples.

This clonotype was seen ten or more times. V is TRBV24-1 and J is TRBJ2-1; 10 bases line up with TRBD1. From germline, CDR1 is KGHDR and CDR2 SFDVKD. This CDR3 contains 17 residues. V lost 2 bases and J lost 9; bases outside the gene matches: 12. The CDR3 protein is CATSDYPRDRGWGEQFF. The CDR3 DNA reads TGTGCCACCAGTGATTACCCCCGGGACAGGGGTTGGGGTGAGCAGTTCTTC.

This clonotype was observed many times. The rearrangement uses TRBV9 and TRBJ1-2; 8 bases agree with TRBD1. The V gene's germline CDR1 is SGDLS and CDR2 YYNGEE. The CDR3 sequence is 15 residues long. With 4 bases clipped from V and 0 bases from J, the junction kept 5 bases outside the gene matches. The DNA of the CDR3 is TGTGCCAGCAGCAAACCGGGACAGGCTAACTATGGCTACACCTTC. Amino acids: CASSKPGQANYGYTF. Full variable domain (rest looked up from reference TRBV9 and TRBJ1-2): DSGVTQTPKHLITATGQRVTLRCSPRSGDLSVYWYQQSLDQGLQFLIQYYNGEERAKGNILERFSAQQFPDLHSELNLSSLELGDSALYFCASSKPGQANYGYTFGSGTRLTVV.

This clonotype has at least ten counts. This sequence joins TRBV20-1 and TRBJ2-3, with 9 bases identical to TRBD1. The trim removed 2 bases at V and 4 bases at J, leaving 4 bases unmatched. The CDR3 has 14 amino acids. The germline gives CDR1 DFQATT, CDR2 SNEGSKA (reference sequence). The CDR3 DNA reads TGCAGTGCTAGAAGACAGGGGGTGGCAGATACGCAGTATTTT. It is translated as CSARRQGVADTQYF.

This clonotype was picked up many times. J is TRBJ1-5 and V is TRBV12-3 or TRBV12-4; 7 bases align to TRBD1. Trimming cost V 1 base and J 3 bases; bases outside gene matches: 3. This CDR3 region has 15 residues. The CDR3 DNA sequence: TGTGCCAGCAGTTTAGAGGGGGCCATCAATCAGCCCCAGCATTTT. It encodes CASSLEGAINQPQHF.